This TCR beta chain was obtained from a study of blood T cell repertoires in COVID-19. This CDR3 region has 14 residues. The V end was cut by 3 bases, the J end by 1 base, with 10 bases between. Germline CDR1 reads SGHRS; CDR2 reads YFSETQ. Clones were sequenced by immunoSEQ multiplex PCR, and TCRdb holds only the in-frame ones, with some missing. The sample holds approximately 210,000 clones; roughly four fifths are singletons and the top ten take approximately 8%. Sequenced sample: peripheral blood. This TCR derives from a woman aged 50 to 65 with active or convalescent COVID-19. The V gene is TRBV5-1, the J gene TRBJ2-5, with D tentatively TRBD1 (6 bases). Here the CDR3 DNA reads TGCGCCAGCAGCTGGGACACTACCCAAGAGACCCAGTACTTC. It is translated as CASSWDTTQETQYF. Full variable domain (missing parts from reference TRBV5-1 and TRBJ2-5): KAGVTQTPRYLIKTRGQQVTLSCSPISGHRSVSWYQQTPGQGLQFLFEYFSETQRNKGNFPGRFSGRQFSNSRSEMNVSTLELGDSALYLCASSWDTTQETQYFGPGTRLLVL.